This T cell receptor beta chain was observed in a study of regulatory T cells in long-lasting Graves disease. About this clonotype itself: Its antigen remains unidentified.

Researchers made TCR beta libraries by using iRepertoire HTBI primers and running Arm-PCR on CDR3 regions. One entry per CDR3 protein results from TCRdb running MiXCR on the multiplex PCR reads. The sample includes roughly 610,000 distinct CDR3 sequences, roughly a sixth of them seen just once. Described time point: newly diagnosed GD, antithyroid drugs for less than 3 months. TCR sequences were obtained from RNA taken from PBMCs. Study-level points and caveats: TCR diversity was lower in persistent Graves' patients than in newly diagnosed ones.

Germline CDR1 reads SGHDN; CDR2 reads FVKESK. The CDR3 is 13 amino acids. Trimming shortened V by 0 bases and J by 6 bases, and 8 bases separated the two germline ends. These data also formed part of another study, on T cells in Graves' hyperthyroidism and ophthalmopathy. That source notes: Stable disease denoted Graves' hyperthyroidism without ophthalmopathy progression within 18 months.

The sequence was collected from a young man with Graves disease. This chain connects TRBV14 to TRBJ1-1; D gene unclear. The sequenced sample was peripheral blood mononuclear cells (PBMCs), obtained at new diagnosis, from a patient treated with antithyroid drugs. CDR3 DNA sequence: TGTGCCAGCAGCCAAGATCTAGTACCTGAAGCTTTCTTT. Encoded protein: CASSQDLVPEAFF.